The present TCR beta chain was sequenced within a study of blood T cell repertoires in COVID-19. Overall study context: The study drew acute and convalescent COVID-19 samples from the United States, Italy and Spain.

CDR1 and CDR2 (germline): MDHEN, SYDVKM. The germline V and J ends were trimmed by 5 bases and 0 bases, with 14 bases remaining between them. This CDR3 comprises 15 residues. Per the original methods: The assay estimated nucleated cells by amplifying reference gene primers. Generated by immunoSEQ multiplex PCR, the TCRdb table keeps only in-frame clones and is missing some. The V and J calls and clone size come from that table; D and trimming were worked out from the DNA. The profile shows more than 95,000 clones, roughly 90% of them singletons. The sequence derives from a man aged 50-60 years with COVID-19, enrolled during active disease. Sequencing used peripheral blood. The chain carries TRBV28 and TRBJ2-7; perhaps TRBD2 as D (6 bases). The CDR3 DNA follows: TGTGCCAGCAGTCCTATAGCGGCGTACTCCTACGAGCAGTACTTC. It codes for CASSPIAAYSYEQYF.